The 26 T cell receptor beta chains below come from one sample, sequenced in a study of OX40 agonist ivuxolimab in advanced cancers. Using immunoSEQ multiplex PCR, the repertoire was profiled, and TCRdb retains in-frame clones only, with some absent. This table has about 15,000 clones, around 80% appearing once. The starting material was CD4+ or CD8+ T cells sorted from blood, obtained in a trial of the OX40 agonist ivuxolimab. The receptors come from an adult with an advanced solid tumor such as melanoma, head and neck, liver or kidney cancer.

The chain is built from TRBV6-5 and TRBJ2-3; 10 bases match TRBD2. The CDR3 runs 16 residues. Per germline, CDR1 MNHEY and CDR2 SVGAGI. The V and J ends lost 2 bases and 1 base, in that order; junction bases with no gene match: 3. The CDR3 bases are TGTGCCAGCAGTTACAGCCTAGCGGGAGGCACAGATACGCAGTATTTT. Translating it yields CASSYSLAGGTDTQYF.

CDR3 loop: CASSTTASSGNTIYF. DNA for the CDR3: TGTGCCAGTAGTACGACCGCAAGCTCTGGAAACACCATATATTTT. The chain links TRBV19 to TRBJ1-3; D remains ambiguous. This CDR3 is 15 amino acids long. Germline-derived CDR1 and CDR2 are LNHDA and SQIVND (reference sequence). V was pared by 4 bases and J by 0 bases, with 10 bases between.

V and J are TRBV13 and TRBJ2-7; 11 nucleotides agree with TRBD1. V lost 5 bases and J lost 2; bases outside the gene matches: 2. The CDR3 runs to 14 residues. CDR1 and CDR2 from the germline V gene are PRHDT and FYEKMQ (reference sequence). CDR3 nucleotide sequence: TGTGCCAGCAGCGCGGGACAGGGGGCCTACGAGCAGTACTTC. Translation: CASSAGQGAYEQYF.

This clone was counted between two and nine times. This chain uses TRBV6-5 with TRBJ1-1; D is uncertain. V was pared by 0 bases and J by 11 bases, with 16 bases between. From germline, CDR1 is MNHEY and CDR2 SVGAGI. The CDR3 is 14 amino acids. CDR3 sequence (DNA): TGTGCCAGCAGTTACTCGAGGCGGGGTGGGTGGGCTTTCTTT. Translating gives CASSYSRRGGWAFF.

The chain combines TRBV28 with TRBJ1-5; TRBD1 agrees at 10 bases. The J segment lost 0 bases and the V segment lost 11 bases, leaving 7 bases of the junction unmatched. CDR1 MDHEN and CDR2 SYDVKM come from the germline V gene. The CDR3 has 15 residues. The CDR3 protein is CAEGTGVYSNQPQHF. The CDR3 DNA reads TGTGCCGAGGGGACAGGGGTATATAGCAATCAGCCCCAGCATTTT.

The chain recombines TRBV18 with TRBJ1-1; no clear D. The CDR3 consists of 13 residues. Germline CDR1 is KGHSH and CDR2 is LQKENI. Trimming shortened V by 2 bases and J by 5 bases, and 9 bases separated the two germline ends. As DNA, the CDR3 is TGTGCCAGCTCACCAATAAGGGATACTGAAGCTTTCTTT. Protein product: CASSPIRDTEAFF.

The CDR3 here is CASSQVYPEGTDNQPQHF. The CDR3 nucleotides are TGTGCCAGCAGCCAAGTGTACCCCGAGGGCACAGACAATCAGCCCCAGCATTTT. The chain has TRBV14 and TRBJ1-5; D is unresolved. V dropped 1 base and J dropped 3 bases, with 19 bases sitting between them. The germline CDR1 and CDR2 sequences are SGHDN and FVKESK. CDR3 length: 18 residues.

The chain carries TRBV28 and TRBJ2-1; 10 nucleotides agree with TRBD1. CDR1 MDHEN and CDR2 SYDVKM come from the germline V gene. This CDR3 comprises 15 residues. After removal of 5 bases from V and 7 bases from J, the junction contained 8 bases not matched to a gene. CDR3 nucleotide sequence: TGTGCCAGCAGTAGTGACAGGGGGCGCCGAAATGAGCAGTTCTTC. Protein product: CASSSDRGRRNEQFF.

This chain connects TRBV28 to TRBJ2-2; D call uncertain. Trimming left V 4 bases short and J 0 bases short, with 12 bases between. The CDR3 spans 16 residues. Germline CDR1 MDHEN, CDR2 SYDVKM. As DNA, the CDR3 is TGTGCCAGCAGTTCTCCGACTGGAACGAACACCGGGGAGCTGTTTTTT. This translates into CASSSPTGTNTGELFF.

V is TRBV14 and J is TRBJ2-7, with D perhaps TRBD2 (6 bases). The germline gives CDR1 SGHDN, CDR2 FVKESK. The CDR3 has 20 residues. V shed 4 bases and J shed 1 base, with 29 bases lying between them. The CDR3 DNA sequence: TGTGCCAGCAGCCCAAAGAGGCGGGGAACAACACACATATATTCCTACGAGCAGTACTTC. It specifies CASSPKRRGTTHIYSYEQYF.

J is TRBJ2-1 and V is TRBV28, with TRBD2 matching 10 bases. The germline V gene encodes CDR1 MDHEN and CDR2 SYDVKM. The CDR3 spans 14 residues. Trimming took 5 bases from V and 3 from J; bases not matched to a gene: 1. The CDR3 coding sequence is TGTGCCAGCAGTCTAGCGGGAGACTACAATGAGCAGTTCTTC. Encoded protein: CASSLAGDYNEQFF.

A single count supports this clone. V is TRBV13 and J is TRBJ1-5, with a possible D match to TRBD1 (5 bases). Germline values: CDR1 PRHDT, CDR2 FYEKMQ (reference sequence). V lost 3 bases to trimming and J lost 1 base, with 10 bases between them. There are 15 residues in the CDR3. CDR3 residues: CASSLGGVSNQPQHF. The CDR3 nucleotides are TGTGCCAGCAGCTTGGGGGGAGTAAGCAATCAGCCCCAGCATTTT.

The chain uses TRBV9 and TRBJ2-1; 10 nucleotides agree with TRBD1. The germline V gene has CDR1 SGDLS and CDR2 YYNGEE. The CDR3 has 17 residues. Trimming removed 4 bases from V and 1 base from J; junction bases left unmatched: 8. The CDR3 DNA is TGTGCCAGCAGCATAAGACGGACAGGGGGATCCTACAATGAGCAGTTCTTC. Its translation: CASSIRRTGGSYNEQFF.

CDR3 amino acids: CASSLVHQDEQFF. The CDR3, as DNA: TGTGCCAGCAGCTTAGTTCACCAGGATGAGCAGTTCTTC. J is TRBJ2-1 and V is TRBV7-2, with no clear D. Germline lookup yields CDR1 SGHTA and CDR2 FQGNSA. This CDR3 has 13 amino acids. The ends were cut back, 1 base at V and 8 bases at J, with 9 bases in the middle.

V and J are TRBV28 and TRBJ1-2; D ambiguous. Germline V gene data show CDR1 as MDHEN and CDR2 as SYDVKM. Trimming cost V 0 bases and J 0 bases, with 8 bases left between them. This CDR3 contains 15 residues. The CDR3 sequence is CASSLWVVPNYGYTF. CDR3 nucleotide sequence: TGTGCCAGCAGTTTATGGGTCGTTCCTAACTATGGCTACACCTTC.

The chain has TRBV5-4 and TRBJ2-1; D may be TRBD1 (5 bases). This CDR3 region has 15 residues. Trimming cost V 4 bases and J 5 bases, with 16 bases left between them. CDR1 SGHNT and CDR2 YYREEE come from the germline V gene (reference sequence). CDR3 nucleotides: TGTGCCAGCAGCCCCGACAGATATGGGAACAATGAGCAGTTCTTC. It specifies CASSPDRYGNNEQFF.

The chain carries TRBV27 and TRBJ1-1; D is unclear. There are 14 residues in the CDR3. With 0 bases removed from V and 4 bases from J, the gap between germline ends came to 9 bases. Per the germline V gene, CDR1 is MNHEY and CDR2 is SMNVEV (reference sequence). The CDR3 DNA follows: TGTGCCAGCAGTTTATCGAGGGTTTCCACTGAAGCTTTCTTT. Amino acids: CASSLSRVSTEAFF.

The V and J genes are TRBV7-2 and TRBJ2-5, with a possible D match to TRBD2 (7 bases). The length of the CDR3 is 14 residues. Deletions cut 2 bases from V and 5 bases from J, with 12 bases between. Germline V gene data show CDR1 as SGHTA and CDR2 as FQGNSA. CDR3 in DNA: TGTGCCAGCAGCTTAATCGGGGGGCGGGAGACCCAGTACTTC. This gives the protein CASSLIGGRETQYF.

The chain has TRBV27 and TRBJ2-7, with D uncertain. This CDR3 comprises 14 residues. Germline CDR1 reads MNHEY; CDR2 reads SMNVEV (reference sequence). V lost 5 bases to trimming and J lost 1 base, with 12 bases between them. CDR3 residues: CASSPWTDSYEQYF. CDR3 sequence (DNA): TGTGCCAGCAGTCCATGGACGGATTCCTACGAGCAGTACTTC.

This chain joins TRBV4-1 and TRBJ2-7; the D gene is possibly TRBD1 (5 bases). This CDR3 is 15 amino acids long. The ends were cut back, 1 base at V and 3 bases at J, with 13 bases in the middle. CDR1 and CDR2 (germline): MGHRA, YSYEKL. In DNA form, the CDR3 reads TGCGCCAGCAGCCAAGGGGAAGGCAGGGTCTACGAGCAGTACTTC. It translates to CASSQGEGRVYEQYF.

The chain is built from TRBV6-5 and TRBJ1-1; D gene unclear. Trimming cost V 0 bases and J 1 base, with 9 bases left between them. The CDR3 spans 15 residues. Per germline, CDR1 MNHEY and CDR2 SVGAGI. The DNA of the CDR3 is TGTGCCAGCAGTTACTCCCGTGCGACGAACACTGAAGCTTTCTTT. The encoded protein is CASSYSRATNTEAFF.

The chain couples TRBV6-5 to TRBJ1-1; no definite D call. The V and J ends lost 6 bases and 1 base respectively, with 9 bases between them. Germline V gene lookup returns CDR1 MNHEY and CDR2 SVGAGI. This CDR3 region has 13 residues. The CDR3 region is CASSEQPNTEAFF. In DNA, the CDR3 is TGTGCCAGCAGCGAACAGCCGAACACTGAAGCTTTCTTT.

The J gene is TRBJ2-2, the V gene TRBV5-1; 9 nucleotides match TRBD2. In germline, CDR1 is SGHRS, CDR2 YFSETQ. The CDR3 has 15 residues. With V trimmed by 4 bases and J by 4 bases, 5 bases remained unmatched. DNA for the CDR3: TGCGCCAGCAGCCCGCGACTAGCGGCCACCGGGGAGCTGTTTTTT. Translated, it gives CASSPRLAATGELFF.

By its share, this clone is medium-sized. The chain carries TRBV2 and TRBJ2-7; 8 nucleotides agree with TRBD1. Germline lookup yields CDR1 SNHLY and CDR2 FYNNEI. This CDR3 has 17 residues. V shed 6 bases, J shed 2 bases, and the junction held 15 bases outside the gene matches. DNA for the CDR3: TGTGCCAGCAGAGCAACGCCAGGGGGCGGGGACCCCTACGAGCAGTACTTC. It translates to CASRATPGGGDPYEQYF. Looking up the rest from reference TRBV2 and TRBJ2-7 gives the full variable domain: EPEVTQTPSHQVTQMGQEVILRCVPISNHLYFYWYRQILGQKVEFLVSFYNNEISEKSEIFDDQFSVERPDGSNFTLKIRSTKLEDSAMYFCASRATPGGGDPYEQYFGPGTRLTVT.

The chain has TRBV6-6 and TRBJ1-1; D remains unclear. The V gene lost 3 bases and the J gene lost 11 bases, with 13 bases spanning the gap. CDR3 length: 12 amino acids. CDR1 and CDR2 from the germline V gene are MNHNY and SVGAGI (reference sequence). CDR3: CASSYVGRGAFF. CDR3 DNA: TGTGCCAGCAGTTATGTTGGGCGCGGGGCTTTCTTT.

The V gene is TRBV15, the J gene TRBJ2-3, with no clear D. Germline values: CDR1 LNHNV, CDR2 YYDKDF (reference sequence). With 7 bases removed from V and 2 bases from J, the gap between germline ends came to 13 bases. The CDR3 length is 14 residues. In DNA, the CDR3 is TGTGCCACCAAAAAGGCGGCCCTCACAGATACGCAGTATTTT. Protein sequence: CATKKAALTDTQYF.